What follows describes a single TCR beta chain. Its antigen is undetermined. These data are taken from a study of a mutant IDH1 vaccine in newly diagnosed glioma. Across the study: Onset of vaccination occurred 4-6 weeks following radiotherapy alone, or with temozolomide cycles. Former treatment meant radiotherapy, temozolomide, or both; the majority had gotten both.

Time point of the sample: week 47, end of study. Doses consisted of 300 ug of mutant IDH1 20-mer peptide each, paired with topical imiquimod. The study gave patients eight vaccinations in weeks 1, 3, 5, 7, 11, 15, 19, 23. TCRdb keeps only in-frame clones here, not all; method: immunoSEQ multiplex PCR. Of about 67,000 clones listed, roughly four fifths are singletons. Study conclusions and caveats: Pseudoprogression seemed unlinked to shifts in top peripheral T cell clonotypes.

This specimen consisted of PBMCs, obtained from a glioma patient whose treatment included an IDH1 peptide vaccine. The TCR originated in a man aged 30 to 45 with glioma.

The CDR3 DNA follows: TGCGCCAGCAGTGAGTCAACAGATCCGAACACTGAAGCTTTCTTT. Protein: CASSESTDPNTEAFF. The chain uses TRBV10-1 and TRBJ1-1; D uncertain. Germline CDR1 reads WNHNN; CDR2 reads SYGVQD (reference sequence). CDR3 length: 15 residues. The germline V and J ends were trimmed by 0 bases and 1 base, with 9 bases remaining between them.